Listed below are T cell receptor beta chains from one sample, sequenced in a study of Graves' ophthalmopathy and Graves' hyperthyroidism. TCRdb called the multiplex PCR reads again in MiXCR, with one record for every CDR3 protein. The sample has just over 400,000 distinct CDR3 sequences; 20% to 25% are singletons. Sequenced sample: peripheral blood. Every receptor here comes from a young woman with stable Graves' hyperthyroidism. Each CDR3 is given with its conserved first and last residue. D genes are given only for firm matches. The size field is filled for only some rows; it gives once, few, many or a size class.

v_call: TRBV20-1
clone_size: NA
j_call: TRBJ2-5
d_call: NA
cdr3_aa: CSATGGGETQYF
cdr3_nt: TGCAGTGCTACAGGTGGGGGAGAGACCCAGTACTTC

v_call: TRBV5-1
clone_size: NA
j_call: TRBJ1-5
d_call: NA
cdr3_aa: CASSLAGASNQPQHF
cdr3_nt: TGCGCCAGCAGCTTGGCAGGGGCGAGCAATCAGCCCCAGCATTTT

v_call: TRBV20-1
clone_size: many
j_call: TRBJ1-2
d_call: NA
cdr3_aa: CSATRLNIYTF
cdr3_nt: TGCAGTGCTACCAGGCTTAACATCTACACCTTC

v_call: TRBV6-2/TRBV6-3
clone_size: NA
j_call: TRBJ2-2
d_call: TRBD1
cdr3_aa: CASSYGTGSGELFF
cdr3_nt: TGTGCCAGCAGTTACGGGACAGGGTCCGGGGAGCTGTTTTTT

v_call: TRBV7-9
clone_size: many
j_call: TRBJ2-7
d_call: NA
cdr3_aa: CASSLDRPGEQYF
cdr3_nt: TGTGCCAGCAGCTTAGACCGCCCGGGGGAGCAGTACTTC

v_call: TRBV10-3
clone_size: many
j_call: TRBJ2-7
d_call: TRBD1
cdr3_aa: CAISESGTAYEQYF
cdr3_nt: TGTGCCATCAGTGAGTCGGGGACAGCCTACGAGCAGTACTTC

v_call: TRBV20-1
clone_size: many
j_call: TRBJ2-7
d_call: NA
cdr3_aa: CSASRGRGQYF
cdr3_nt: TGCAGTGCTAGCCGGGGGCGCGGGCAGTACTTC

v_call: TRBV12-5
clone_size: few
j_call: TRBJ1-1
d_call: NA
cdr3_aa: CASGLTVNTEAFF
cdr3_nt: TGTGCTAGTGGTTTGACAGTGAACACTGAAGCTTTCTTT

v_call: TRBV9
clone_size: few
j_call: TRBJ2-5
d_call: NA
cdr3_aa: CASSVGGGVQGSETQYF
cdr3_nt: TGTGCCAGCAGCGTAGGAGGTGGGGTGCAGGGATCGGAGACCCAGTACTTC

v_call: TRBV27
clone_size: NA
j_call: TRBJ1-1
d_call: NA
cdr3_aa: CASSAHRDLNTEAFF
cdr3_nt: TGTGCCAGCAGTGCCCACAGGGACTTGAACACTGAAGCTTTCTTT

v_call: TRBV7-3
clone_size: many
j_call: TRBJ1-1
d_call: NA
cdr3_aa: CASSMEPGRTEAFF
cdr3_nt: TGTGCCAGCAGCATGGAACCGGGACGCACTGAAGCTTTCTTT

v_call: TRBV15
clone_size: many
j_call: TRBJ1-2
d_call: NA
cdr3_aa: CATTTGTNYGYTF
cdr3_nt: TGTGCCACCACAACCGGGACAAATTATGGCTACACCTTC

v_call: TRBV28
clone_size: many
j_call: TRBJ1-1
d_call: TRBD1
cdr3_aa: CASSRLGQYTEAFF
cdr3_nt: TGTGCCAGCAGTCGGTTGGGACAGTACACTGAAGCTTTCTTT

v_call: TRBV24-1
clone_size: NA
j_call: TRBJ2-2
d_call: TRBD1
cdr3_aa: CATSDFAGGGGELFF
cdr3_nt: TGTGCCACCAGTGATTTCGCAGGGGGTGGCGGGGAGCTGTTTTTT

v_call: TRBV12-3/TRBV12-4
clone_size: NA
j_call: TRBJ1-5
d_call: TRBD1
cdr3_aa: CASSPGTGSFNQPQHF
cdr3_nt: TGTGCCAGCAGTCCCGGGACAGGCTCCTTCAATCAGCCCCAGCATTTT

v_call: TRBV3-1
clone_size: few
j_call: TRBJ2-5
d_call: TRBD1
cdr3_aa: CASSPMTGGETQYF
cdr3_nt: TGTGCCAGCAGCCCCATGACAGGGGGAGAGACCCAGTACTTC

v_call: TRBV6-1
clone_size: many
j_call: TRBJ2-7
d_call: TRBD2
cdr3_aa: CASSRGTSGSYEQYF
cdr3_nt: TGTGCCAGCAGTCGCGGGACTAGCGGGAGCTACGAGCAGTACTTC

v_call: TRBV9
clone_size: many
j_call: TRBJ1-1
d_call: NA
cdr3_aa: CASSVEVNTEAFF
cdr3_nt: TGTGCCAGCAGCGTAGAGGTTAACACTGAAGCTTTCTTT

v_call: TRBV6-1
clone_size: NA
j_call: TRBJ1-1
d_call: TRBD1
cdr3_aa: CASSKNRDRKNTEAFF
cdr3_nt: TGTGCCAGCAGCAAGAACCGGGACAGAAAGAACACTGAAGCTTTCTTT

v_call: TRBV20-1
clone_size: few
j_call: TRBJ1-1
d_call: NA
cdr3_aa: CSARVGTWGSAEAFF
cdr3_nt: TGCAGTGCTAGAGTTGGGACTTGGGGTTCCGCTGAAGCTTTCTTT

v_call: TRBV11-2
clone_size: many
j_call: TRBJ1-1
d_call: TRBD1
cdr3_aa: CASSLARQGKGAFF
cdr3_nt: TGTGCCAGCAGCTTAGCTAGACAGGGTAAGGGCGCTTTCTTT

v_call: TRBV27
clone_size: NA
j_call: TRBJ2-2
d_call: NA
cdr3_aa: CASSEAPRDRELFF
cdr3_nt: TGTGCCAGCAGTGAAGCGCCCAGGGACCGGGAGCTGTTTTTT

v_call: TRBV28
clone_size: NA
j_call: TRBJ1-2
d_call: TRBD1
cdr3_aa: CASSLEDRVRGYTF
cdr3_nt: TGTGCCAGCAGTTTAGAGGACAGGGTCCGTGGCTACACCTTC

v_call: TRBV20-1
clone_size: many
j_call: TRBJ1-3
d_call: NA
cdr3_aa: CSARGPDGRISGNTIYF
cdr3_nt: TGCAGTGCTAGAGGTCCGGACGGCCGAATATCTGGAAACACCATATATTTT

v_call: TRBV28
clone_size: NA
j_call: TRBJ2-7
d_call: NA
cdr3_aa: CASSLYAEQYF
cdr3_nt: TGTGCCAGCAGTTTGTATGCCGAGCAGTACTTC

v_call: TRBV19
clone_size: many
j_call: TRBJ2-5
d_call: TRBD2
cdr3_aa: CASSILAGGLETQYF
cdr3_nt: TGTGCCAGTAGTATACTAGCGGGAGGCTTGGAGACCCAGTACTTC

v_call: TRBV4-1
clone_size: few
j_call: TRBJ1-3
d_call: TRBD1
cdr3_aa: CASSQPNDRASGNTIYF
cdr3_nt: TGCGCCAGCAGCCAACCCAATGACAGGGCCTCTGGAAACACCATATATTTT

v_call: TRBV11-1
clone_size: NA
j_call: TRBJ2-7
d_call: TRBD2
cdr3_aa: CASSFRTSGNFYEQYF
cdr3_nt: TGTGCCAGCAGCTTCAGGACTAGCGGGAATTTCTACGAGCAGTACTTC

v_call: TRBV12-3/TRBV12-4
clone_size: many
j_call: TRBJ1-2
d_call: NA
cdr3_aa: CASSSSRRGDGYTF
cdr3_nt: TGTGCCAGCAGTTCCTCGAGAAGGGGAGATGGCTACACCTTC

v_call: TRBV2
clone_size: NA
j_call: TRBJ1-1
d_call: NA
cdr3_aa: CASTIDGNTEAFF
cdr3_nt: TGTGCCAGCACCATAGACGGGAACACTGAAGCTTTCTTT

v_call: TRBV7-9
clone_size: many
j_call: TRBJ1-1
d_call: NA
cdr3_aa: CASSLNRDTEAFF
cdr3_nt: TGTGCCAGCAGCTTAAACAGGGACACTGAAGCTTTCTTT

v_call: TRBV20-1
clone_size: many
j_call: TRBJ2-4
d_call: TRBD2
cdr3_aa: CSVGIAGGAKNIQYF
cdr3_nt: TGCAGTGTAGGCATAGCGGGGGGGGCCAAAAACATTCAGTACTTC

v_call: TRBV5-1
clone_size: many
j_call: TRBJ1-2
d_call: NA
cdr3_aa: CASSLVWSSFYGYTF
cdr3_nt: TGCGCCAGCAGCTTGGTTTGGAGTTCTTTTTATGGCTACACCTTC

v_call: TRBV20-1
clone_size: many
j_call: TRBJ1-1
d_call: NA
cdr3_aa: CSAGGTMNTEAFF
cdr3_nt: TGCAGTGCTGGAGGGACAATGAACACTGAAGCTTTCTTT

v_call: TRBV30
clone_size: many
j_call: TRBJ2-7
d_call: NA
cdr3_aa: CAWSGGKRVPLEQYF
cdr3_nt: TGTGCCTGGAGTGGGGGAAAGAGAGTCCCTCTCGAGCAGTACTTC

v_call: TRBV10-3
clone_size: NA
j_call: TRBJ2-2
d_call: NA
cdr3_aa: CATEGRGTGELFF
cdr3_nt: TGTGCCACCGAAGGGAGAGGGACCGGGGAGCTGTTTTTT

v_call: TRBV20-1
clone_size: many
j_call: TRBJ2-7
d_call: NA
cdr3_aa: CSARLANRQYF
cdr3_nt: TGCAGTGCTAGGCTAGCGAATCGGCAGTACTTC

v_call: TRBV6-1
clone_size: many
j_call: TRBJ1-2
d_call: NA
cdr3_aa: CASNLLGGYTF
cdr3_nt: TGTGCCAGCAACCTCCTCGGTGGCTACACCTTC

v_call: TRBV7-2
clone_size: many
j_call: TRBJ2-5
d_call: TRBD2
cdr3_aa: CASSPRLAGGPETQYF
cdr3_nt: TGTGCCAGCAGCCCCCGACTAGCGGGAGGGCCGGAGACCCAGTACTTC

v_call: TRBV27
clone_size: many
j_call: TRBJ1-2
d_call: NA
cdr3_aa: CASSATASYGYTF
cdr3_nt: TGTGCCAGCAGTGCGACAGCCTCCTATGGCTACACCTTC

v_call: TRBV30
clone_size: many
j_call: TRBJ1-1
d_call: TRBD1
cdr3_aa: CAWGTQGDTEAFF
cdr3_nt: TGTGCCTGGGGAACACAGGGGGACACTGAAGCTTTCTTT

v_call: TRBV4-1
clone_size: few
j_call: TRBJ1-1
d_call: NA
cdr3_aa: CASSQVYDDEAFF
cdr3_nt: TGCGCCAGCAGCCAAGTTTATGACGACGAAGCTTTCTTT

v_call: TRBV12-3/TRBV12-4
clone_size: NA
j_call: TRBJ1-5
d_call: NA
cdr3_aa: CASSLGGGPNQPQHF
cdr3_nt: TGTGCCAGCAGTTTAGGCGGTGGGCCCAATCAGCCCCAGCATTTT

v_call: TRBV6-1
clone_size: NA
j_call: TRBJ2-2
d_call: NA
cdr3_aa: CASSIIYTGELFF
cdr3_nt: TGTGCCAGCAGTATTATCTACACCGGGGAGCTGTTTTTT

v_call: TRBV15
clone_size: many
j_call: TRBJ1-2
d_call: NA
cdr3_aa: CATSRDRGSGGYTF
cdr3_nt: TGTGCCACCAGCAGAGATCGAGGTTCGGGCGGCTACACCTTC